A single sample gave rise to the 18 T cell receptor beta chains below, sequenced in a study of T cells in localized non-small cell lung cancer. Sequencing was performed with immunoSEQ multiplex PCR; in TCRdb, only in-frame clones are kept and a portion is missing. The sample has approximately 19,000 clones; roughly four fifths are singletons. Material: peripheral blood, obtained before any cancer treatment. Receptors were obtained from a man between 40 and 75 years old with stage I lung adenocarcinoma.

This clone has only a few counts. DNA for the CDR3: TGTGCCATCCGGGACCCCGGGGGGCCCGGGGAGCTGTTTTTT. Residues: CAIRDPGGPGELFF. The chain has TRBV2 and TRBJ2-2; D perhaps matches TRBD2 (7 bases). The germline gives CDR1 SNHLY, CDR2 FYNNEI. The CDR3 covers 14 residues. V was clipped by 10 bases and J by 6 bases, with 18 bases between them.

The rearrangement uses TRBV7-8 and TRBJ2-7; D perhaps matches TRBD2 (6 bases). The V end was cut by 1 base, the J end by 2 bases, with 12 bases between. The germline gives CDR1 SGHVS, CDR2 FQNEAQ. The CDR3 length is 15 residues. CDR3 bases: TGTGCCAGCAGCTTAGTCGCGGGAACGACCTACGAGCAGTACTTC. The encoded protein is CASSLVAGTTYEQYF.

This chain joins TRBV6-5 and TRBJ2-7; 8 nucleotides agree with TRBD1. The CDR3 has 13 residues. J gave up 6 bases and V 6 bases, and 7 bases lay outside the gene matches. Germline CDR1 MNHEY, CDR2 SVGAGI. DNA for the CDR3: TGTGCCAGCAGCCAAGGACAGGGCCGCGAGCAGTACTTC. This codes for CASSQGQGREQYF.

The chain carries TRBV28 and TRBJ1-2; a weak D match, TRBD1 (5 bases). The germline V and J ends were trimmed by 8 bases and 0 bases, with 13 bases remaining between them. CDR1 is MDHEN, CDR2 SYDVKM, per germline. The CDR3 is 14 amino acids. CDR3 residues: CASVQGPSNYGYTF. CDR3 in DNA: TGTGCCAGCGTCCAGGGCCCCTCTAACTATGGCTACACCTTC.

This clone was found once. The chain links TRBV6-1 to TRBJ2-7; 13 bases map to TRBD2. There are 16 residues in the CDR3. Germline-derived CDR1 and CDR2 are MNHNS and SASEGT. With V trimmed by 1 base and J by 3 bases, 3 bases remained unmatched. The CDR3 region has the DNA TGTGCCAGCAGTGAAGAAGGACTAGCGGGAGTCTACGAGCAGTACTTC. Translation gives CASSEEGLAGVYEQYF.

The chain joins TRBV30 to TRBJ1-1; D possibly corresponds to TRBD1 (6 bases). The CDR3 consists of 14 residues. The V and J ends lost 1 base and 1 base respectively, with 10 bases between them. Germline assignment: CDR1 GTSNPN and CDR2 SVGIG (reference sequence). CDR3 sequence: CAWSAGTRNTEAFF. The CDR3 DNA reads as TGTGCCTGGAGTGCGGGGACAAGGAACACTGAAGCTTTCTTT.

This rearrangement joins TRBV7-7 to TRBJ2-1; 9 bases align to TRBD2. Looked up from germline, CDR1 is SSHAT and CDR2 is FNYEAQ (reference sequence). J lost 7 bases, V lost 3 bases, and 4 bases had no gene match. CDR3 size: 14 residues. The CDR3 nucleotides are TGTGCCAGCAGCTTGGATAGCGGGAGTAATGAGCAGTTCTTC. It yields the protein CASSLDSGSNEQFF.

The chain carries TRBV9 and TRBJ1-1; possibly TRBD1 for D (5 bases). The CDR3 runs 13 residues. Germline V gene sequence: CDR1 SGDLS, CDR2 YYNGEE. Trimming removed 5 bases from V and 3 bases from J, with 11 bases in between. In DNA form, the CDR3 reads TGTGCCAGCAGGAACGGAGGGGACACTGAAGCTTTCTTT. This sequence encodes CASRNGGDTEAFF.

This chain connects TRBV6-1 to TRBJ1-5; TRBD1 is a possible D gene (5 bases). With 4 bases removed from V and 5 bases from J, the gap between germline ends came to 27 bases. The CDR3 consists of 19 residues. Germline V gene data show CDR1 as MNHNS and CDR2 as SASEGT. As DNA, the CDR3 is TGTGCCAGCAGTGGGGACGACTTCTCTGGGGCAGGGTTGGATCAGCCCCAGCATTTT. Amino acids: CASSGDDFSGAGLDQPQHF.

The CDR3 sequence is CASSSGTGLPYEQYF. The CDR3 DNA reads as TGTGCCAGCAGTTCCGGGACAGGGCTTCCCTACGAGCAGTACTTC. The chain combines TRBV6-6 with TRBJ2-7; TRBD1 agrees at 9 bases. After removal of 4 bases from V and 2 bases from J, the junction contained 6 bases not matched to a gene. This CDR3 has 15 residues. Germline values: CDR1 MNHNY, CDR2 SVGAGI (reference sequence).

The chain has TRBV5-6 and TRBJ2-7, with a weak D call TRBD2 (6 bases). Trimming pared 2 bases from V and 3 bases from J, leaving 15 bases between. Looked up from germline, CDR1 is SGHDT and CDR2 is YYEEEE. The CDR3 extends over 15 amino acids. This chain's CDR3 is CASSFRPGLRYEQYF. The CDR3 bases are TGTGCCAGCAGCTTTAGGCCGGGACTCCGCTACGAGCAGTACTTC.

The chain couples TRBV28 to TRBJ2-2; D gene ambiguous. The CDR3 has 15 residues. Germline V lookup: CDR1 MDHEN, CDR2 SYDVKM. Trimming took off 3 bases at V and 1 base at J, with 9 bases between the two ends. The CDR3 DNA reads TGTGCCAGCAGTTTGTGGGAATTGAACACCGGGGAGCTGTTTTTT. This codes for CASSLWELNTGELFF.

This clone was counted a single time. The V and J genes are TRBV28 and TRBJ2-2; D remains ambiguous. The length of the CDR3 is 14 residues. Per the germline V gene, CDR1 is MDHEN and CDR2 is SYDVKM. V lost 6 bases and J 5 bases, leaving 13 bases between the germline ends. The CDR3 DNA reads TGTGCCAGCAGCTGGGTGATCGGTACCGGGGAGCTGTTTTTT. This sequence encodes CASSWVIGTGELFF. Supplemented by reference TRBV28 and TRBJ2-2, the full variable domain reads DVKVTQSSRYLVKRTGEKVFLECVQDMDHENMFWYRQDPGLGLRLIYFSYDVKMKEKGDIPEGYSVSREKKERFSLILESASTNQTSMYLCASSWVIGTGELFFGEGSRLTVL.

The CDR3 loop reads CASSPGQGTNTIYF. The DNA of the CDR3 is TGTGCCAGCAGTCCGGGACAGGGCACAAACACCATATATTTT. The chain has TRBV28 and TRBJ1-3; 9 bases are shared with TRBD1. CDR3 size: 14 residues. Germline CDR1 and CDR2: MDHEN and SYDVKM. V trimming: 5 bases; J trimming: 6 bases; junction bases outside the gene matches: 5.

The chain uses TRBV7-9 and TRBJ1-2; 8 bases line up with TRBD1. The CDR3 has 14 residues. CDR1 is SEHNR and CDR2 is FQNEAQ in the germline V gene (reference sequence). The V gene end was trimmed by 7 bases and the J gene end by 3 bases; junction bases not matched to a gene: 7. The CDR3 DNA follows: TGTGCCAGCAAACGTCAGGGGGCATACTATGGCTACACCTTC. Protein product: CASKRQGAYYGYTF.

The chain recombines TRBV7-9 with TRBJ2-7; the D gene is possibly TRBD2 (6 bases). Germline V gives CDR1 SEHNR, CDR2 FQNEAQ (reference sequence). V gave up 2 bases and J gave up 4 bases, with 9 bases separating them. The CDR3 contains 13 residues. The CDR3 sequence: CASSLREVYEQYF. The DNA of the CDR3 is TGTGCCAGCAGCTTAAGGGAGGTTTACGAGCAGTACTTC.

The J gene is TRBJ2-3, the V gene TRBV21-1. TRBV21-1 is a documented pseudogene. The CDR3 covers 18 residues. The CDR3 DNA reads as TGTGCCAGCAGCAAAAAAAAGGGACCGAATACCAACACAGATACGCAGTATTTT. This gives the protein CASSKKKGPNTNTDTQYF.

This sequence joins TRBV5-5 and TRBJ2-7, with a possible D match to TRBD2 (5 bases). CDR1 SGHKS and CDR2 YYEKEE come from the germline V gene (reference sequence). This CDR3 has 12 amino acids. The ends were cut back, 5 bases at V and 3 bases at J, with 9 bases in the middle. The CDR3 nucleotides read TGTGCCAGCAGTCTCGGGGTCTACGAGCAGTACTTC. Residues: CASSLGVYEQYF.